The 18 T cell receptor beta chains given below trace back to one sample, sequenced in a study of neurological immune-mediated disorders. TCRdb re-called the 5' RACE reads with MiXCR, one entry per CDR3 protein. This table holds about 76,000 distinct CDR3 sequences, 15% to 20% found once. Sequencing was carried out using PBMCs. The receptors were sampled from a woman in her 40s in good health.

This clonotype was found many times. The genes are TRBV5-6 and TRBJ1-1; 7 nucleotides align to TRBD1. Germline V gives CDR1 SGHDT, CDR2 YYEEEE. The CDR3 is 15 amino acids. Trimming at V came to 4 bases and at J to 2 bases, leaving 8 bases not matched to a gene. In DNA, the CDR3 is TGTGCCAGCAGCCCGAGACAGGGCCTAAACACTGAAGCTTTCTTT. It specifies CASSPRQGLNTEAFF.

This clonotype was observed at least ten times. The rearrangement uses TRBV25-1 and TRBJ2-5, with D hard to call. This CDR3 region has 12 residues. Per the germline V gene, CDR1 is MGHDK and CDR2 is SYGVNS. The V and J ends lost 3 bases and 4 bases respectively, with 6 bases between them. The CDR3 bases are TGTGCCAGCAGTGAGACGGTAGAGACCCAGTACTTC. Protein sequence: CASSETVETQYF.

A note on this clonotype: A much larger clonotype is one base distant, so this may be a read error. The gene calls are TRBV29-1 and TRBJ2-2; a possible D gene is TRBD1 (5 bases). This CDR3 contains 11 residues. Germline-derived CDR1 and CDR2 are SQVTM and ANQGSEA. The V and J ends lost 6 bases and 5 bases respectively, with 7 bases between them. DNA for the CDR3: TGCAGCGTCAGACAGACCGGGGAGCTGTTTTTT. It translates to CSVRQTGELFF.

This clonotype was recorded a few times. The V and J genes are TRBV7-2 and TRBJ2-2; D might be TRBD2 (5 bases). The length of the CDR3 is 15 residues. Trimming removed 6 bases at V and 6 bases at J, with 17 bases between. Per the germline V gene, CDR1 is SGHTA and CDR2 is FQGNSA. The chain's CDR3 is CASSPITGIAGELFF. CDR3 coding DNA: TGTGCCAGCAGTCCCATTACGGGAATCGCCGGGGAGCTGTTTTTT. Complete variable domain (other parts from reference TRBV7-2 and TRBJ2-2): GAGVSQSPSNKVTEKGKDVELRCDPISGHTALYWYRQSLGQGLEFLIYFQGNSAPDKSGLPSDRFSAERTGGSVSTLTIQRTQQEDSAVYLCASSPITGIAGELFFGEGSRLTVL.

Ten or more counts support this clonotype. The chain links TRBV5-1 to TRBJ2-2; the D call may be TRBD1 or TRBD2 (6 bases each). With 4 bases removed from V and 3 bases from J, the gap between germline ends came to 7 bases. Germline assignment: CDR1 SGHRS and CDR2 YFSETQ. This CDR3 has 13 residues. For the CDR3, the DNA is TGCGCCAGCAGCAGGGGGGACACCGGGGAGCTGTTTTTT. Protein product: CASSRGDTGELFF.

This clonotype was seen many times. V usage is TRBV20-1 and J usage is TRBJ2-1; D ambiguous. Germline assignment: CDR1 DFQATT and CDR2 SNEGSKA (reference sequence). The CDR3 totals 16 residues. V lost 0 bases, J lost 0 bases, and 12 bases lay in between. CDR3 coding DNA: TGCAGTGCTAGAGATCCGGGTGGCACCTCCTACAATGAGCAGTTCTTC. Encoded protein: CSARDPGGTSYNEQFF.

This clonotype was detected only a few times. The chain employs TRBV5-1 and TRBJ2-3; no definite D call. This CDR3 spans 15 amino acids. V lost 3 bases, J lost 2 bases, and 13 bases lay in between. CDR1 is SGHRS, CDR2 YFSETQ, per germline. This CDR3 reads CASSSAGADTDTQYF. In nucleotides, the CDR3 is TGCGCCAGCAGCTCTGCTGGCGCTGACACAGATACGCAGTATTTT.

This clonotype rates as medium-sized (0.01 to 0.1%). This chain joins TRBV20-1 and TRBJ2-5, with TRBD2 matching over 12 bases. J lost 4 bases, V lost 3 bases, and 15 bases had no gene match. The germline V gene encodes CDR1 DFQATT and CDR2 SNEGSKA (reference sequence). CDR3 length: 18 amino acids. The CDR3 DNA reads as TGCAGTGCTAGTCCGGTCTTCCTAGCGGGGGGGCCAGCAGAGACCCAGTACTTC. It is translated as CSASPVFLAGGPAETQYF.

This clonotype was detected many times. The CDR3 reads CASSLGGASSYNEQFF. The CDR3 coding sequence is TGTGCCAGCAGCTTAGGAGGAGCGAGCTCCTACAATGAGCAGTTCTTC. This sequence joins TRBV7-2 and TRBJ2-1; D ambiguous. The V end was cut by 1 base, the J end by 0 bases, with 10 bases between. There are 16 residues in the CDR3. Germline lookup yields CDR1 SGHTA and CDR2 FQGNSA.

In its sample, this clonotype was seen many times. CDR3 DNA sequence: TGTGCCAGCAGGGGGATTAGCGGGGGCACAGATACGCAGTATTTT. Its translation: CASRGISGGTDTQYF. The V call is TRBV6-5, the J call TRBJ2-3, with 8 bases identical to TRBD2. The germline gives CDR1 MNHEY, CDR2 SVGAGI. The CDR3 has 15 residues. Germline trimming cut 6 bases from V and 1 base from J; bases unmatched to any gene: 6.

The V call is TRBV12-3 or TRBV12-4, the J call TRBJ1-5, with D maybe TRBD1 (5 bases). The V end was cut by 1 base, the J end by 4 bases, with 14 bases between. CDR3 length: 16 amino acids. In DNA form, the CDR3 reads TGTGCCAGCAGTTTAGGATCGGGGGGGTTTAATCAGCCCCAGCATTTT. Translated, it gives CASSLGSGGFNQPQHF.

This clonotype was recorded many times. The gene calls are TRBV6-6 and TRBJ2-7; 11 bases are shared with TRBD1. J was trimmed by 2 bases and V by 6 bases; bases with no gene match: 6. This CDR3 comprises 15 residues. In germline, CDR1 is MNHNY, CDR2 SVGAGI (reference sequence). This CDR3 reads CASSRGQGAAYEQYV. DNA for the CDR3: TGTGCCAGCAGCCGAGGACAGGGGGCCGCCTACGAGCAGTACGTC.

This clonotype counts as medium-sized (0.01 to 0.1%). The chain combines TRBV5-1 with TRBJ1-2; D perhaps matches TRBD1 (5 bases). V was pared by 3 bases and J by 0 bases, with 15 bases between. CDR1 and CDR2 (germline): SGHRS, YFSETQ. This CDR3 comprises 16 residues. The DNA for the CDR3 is TGCGCCAGCAGCTACCTCGAGCAGGGAGCTAACTATGGCTACACCTTC. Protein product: CASSYLEQGANYGYTF. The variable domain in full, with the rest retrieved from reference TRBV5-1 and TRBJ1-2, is KAGVTQTPRYLIKTRGQQVTLSCSPISGHRSVSWYQQTPGQGLQFLFEYFSETQRNKGNFPGRFSGRQFSNSRSEMNVSTLELGDSALYLCASSYLEQGANYGYTFGSGTRLTVV.

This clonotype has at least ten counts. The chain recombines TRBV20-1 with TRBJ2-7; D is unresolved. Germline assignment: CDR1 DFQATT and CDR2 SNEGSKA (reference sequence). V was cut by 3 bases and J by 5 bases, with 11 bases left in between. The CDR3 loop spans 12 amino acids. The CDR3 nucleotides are TGCAGTGCTAGTCAAGGTGATCACGAGCAGTACTTC. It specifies CSASQGDHEQYF.

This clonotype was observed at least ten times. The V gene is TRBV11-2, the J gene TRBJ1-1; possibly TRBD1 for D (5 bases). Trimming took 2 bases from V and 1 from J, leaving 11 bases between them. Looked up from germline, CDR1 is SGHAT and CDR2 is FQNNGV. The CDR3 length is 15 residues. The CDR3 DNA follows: TGTGCCAGCAGCTTAATAGCTGGGGCGAACACTGAAGCTTTCTTT. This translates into CASSLIAGANTEAFF.

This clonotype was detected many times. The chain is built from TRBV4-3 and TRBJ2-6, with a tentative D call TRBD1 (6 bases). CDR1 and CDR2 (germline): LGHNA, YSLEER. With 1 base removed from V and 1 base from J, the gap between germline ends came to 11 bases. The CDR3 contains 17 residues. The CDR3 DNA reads TGCGCCAGCAGCCAAGGTTCAGGGGCTTCTGGGGCCAACGTCCTGACTTTC. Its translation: CASSQGSGASGANVLTF.

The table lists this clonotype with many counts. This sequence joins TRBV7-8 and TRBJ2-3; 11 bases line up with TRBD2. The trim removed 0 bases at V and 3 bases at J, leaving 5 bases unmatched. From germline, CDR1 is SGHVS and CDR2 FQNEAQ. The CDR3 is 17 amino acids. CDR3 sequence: CASSLARLAGGTDTQYF. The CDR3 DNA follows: TGTGCCAGCAGCTTAGCGCGGCTAGCGGGGGGAACAGATACGCAGTATTTT.

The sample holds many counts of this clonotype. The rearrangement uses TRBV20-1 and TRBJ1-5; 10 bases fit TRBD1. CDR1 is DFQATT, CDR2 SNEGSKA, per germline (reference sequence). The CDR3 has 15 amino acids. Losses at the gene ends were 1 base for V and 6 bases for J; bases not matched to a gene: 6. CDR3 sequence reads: CSARAKTGGGQPQHF. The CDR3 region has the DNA TGCAGTGCTAGAGCTAAGACAGGGGGCGGTCAGCCCCAGCATTTT.